This is a list of T cell receptor beta chains from one sample in a study of cytomegalovirus exposure and HLA in healthy donors. TCRdb keeps only in-frame clones here, not all; method: immunoSEQ multiplex PCR. The data contain tens of thousands of clones, about 93% of them singletons. The specimen sequenced was PBMCs. Source of these receptors: a woman aged 18-30 years in good health and CMV-seronegative. Each CDR3 is given with its conserved first and last residue. D genes are given only for firm matches. Clone size is given for some rows only: seen once, a few or many times, or a class if the clone is expanded.

TRBD1 | TRBJ2-1 | - | TRBV19 | 15 | CASSIGTGFNNEQFF | TGTGCCAGTAGTATTGGGACAGGGTTCAACAATGAGCAGTTCTTC
- | TRBJ1-1 | - | TRBV7-6 | 13 | CASSPGRGAEAFF | TGTGCCAGCAGCCCCGGGAGGGGGGCTGAAGCTTTCTTT
TRBD2 | TRBJ2-5 | - | TRBV15 | 17 | CATSRGGAGGSQETQYF | TGTGCCACCAGCAGAGGGGGAGCGGGGGGGTCACAAGAGACCCAGTACTTC
TRBD1 | TRBJ1-3 | - | TRBV28 | 15 | CASSLPGGSGNTIYF | TGTGCCAGCAGTTTACCAGGGGGCTCTGGAAACACCATATATTTT
- | TRBJ2-1 | - | TRBV18 | 15 | CASSLSAASYNEQFF | TGTGCCAGCTCACTCTCGGCGGCCTCCTACAATGAGCAGTTCTTC
- | TRBJ2-7 | - | TRBV4-2 | 14 | CASSQDPYLREQYF | TGTGCCAGCAGCCAAGATCCCTACCTCAGGGAGCAGTACTTC
- | TRBJ1-4 | - | TRBV18 | 11 | CASSLNEKLFF | TGTGCCAGCTCCTTGAATGAAAAACTGTTTTTT
- | TRBJ2-7 | - | TRBV6-1 | 16 | CASSGWGGRSAYEQYF | TGTGCCAGCAGTGGGTGGGGGGGCCGGTCCGCCTACGAGCAGTACTTC
- | TRBJ1-2 | - | TRBV25-1 | 13 | CASSAGLNYGYTF | TGTGCCAGCAGTGCAGGTCTTAACTATGGCTACACCTTC
TRBD1 | TRBJ2-7 | - | TRBV7-8 | 15 | CASSLSTGANYEQYF | TGTGCCAGCAGCTTAAGTACAGGGGCGAACTACGAGCAGTACTTC
TRBD1 | TRBJ1-2 | - | TRBV7-3 | 15 | CASSPGTGANYGYTF | TGTGCCAGCAGCCCAGGGACAGGGGCTAACTATGGCTACACCTTC
- | TRBJ2-7 | - | TRBV7-6 | 14 | CASSLPGKPYEQYF | TGTGCCAGCAGCTTACCCGGGAAGCCCTACGAGCAGTACTTC
TRBD1 | TRBJ1-2 | - | TRBV5-1 | 15 | CASSLAVTGGNGYTF | TGCGCCAGCAGCTTGGCCGTGACAGGGGGGAATGGCTACACCTTC
- | TRBJ2-2 | once | TRBV6-5 | 15 | CASSYDRRLTGELFF | TGTGCCAGCAGTTACGACAGGCGACTCACCGGGGAGCTGTTTTTT
TRBD1 | TRBJ1-6 | - | TRBV7-8 | 15 | CASSSGTGVNSPLHF | TGTGCCAGCAGCTCCGGGACAGGGGTCAATTCACCCCTCCACTTT
- | TRBJ2-1 | many | TRBV7-7 | 16 | CASSRGRTISYNEQFF | TGTGCTAGCAGCCGGGGGAGGACAATCTCCTACAATGAGCAGTTCTTC
TRBD2 | TRBJ2-7 | - | TRBV16 | 18 | CASSQRRLAGITPYEQYF | TGTGCCAGCAGCCAACGCCGACTAGCGGGGATAACCCCCTACGAGCAGTACTTC
TRBD1 | TRBJ2-1 | - | TRBV2 | 13 | CASKLDRDNEQFF | TGTGCCAGCAAATTGGACAGGGACAATGAGCAGTTCTTC
- | TRBJ2-1 | - | TRBV5-1 | 12 | CASSLSYNEQFF | TGCGCCAGCAGCCTGTCCTACAATGAGCAGTTCTTC
- | TRBJ1-1 | - | TRBV5-1 | 14 | CASSLAAGLVEAFF | TGCGCCAGCAGCTTGGCCGCAGGGCTTGTTGAAGCTTTCTTT
- | TRBJ2-7 | few | TRBV2 | 13 | CASGDRISYEQYF | TGTGCCTCAGGAGACAGGATCTCCTACGAGCAGTACTTC
TRBD1 | TRBJ2-1 | - | TRBV19 | 15 | CASSQTGTGNNEQFF | TGTGCCAGTAGTCAAACCGGGACAGGCAACAATGAGCAGTTCTTC
TRBD1 | TRBJ2-5 | once | TRBV29-1 | 12 | CSVRQGVETQYF | TGCAGCGTTCGGCAGGGGGTGGAGACCCAGTACTTC
TRBD1 | TRBJ1-4 | - | TRBV11-2 | 14 | CASSLSTGNEKLFF | TGTGCCAGCAGCTTATCGACAGGGAATGAAAAACTGTTTTTT
TRBD2 | TRBJ2-3 | - | TRBV6-1 | 15 | CASSEIAGGADTQYF | TGTGCCAGCAGTGAAATAGCGGGGGGTGCAGATACGCAGTATTTT
- | TRBJ2-3 | - | TRBV28 | 17 | CASSPARGVYITDTQYF | TGTGCCAGCAGTCCAGCGCGGGGTGTGTATATCACAGATACGCAGTATTTT
- | TRBJ2-3 | - | TRBV21-1 | 17 | CASSKEGQKDATDTQYF | TGTGCCAGCAGCAAAGAGGGACAGAAGGACGCGACAGATACGCAGTATTTT
- | TRBJ1-1 | - | TRBV5-5 | 14 | CASSLVSVNTEAFF | TGTGCCAGCAGCTTGGTGTCGGTGAACACTGAAGCTTTCTTT
- | TRBJ2-7 | - | TRBV18 | 15 | CASSSPSGSSYEQYF | TGTGCCAGCTCGTCACCTTCGGGGAGCTCCTACGAGCAGTACTTC
TRBD2 | TRBJ2-5 | - | TRBV5-1 | 16 | CASSSLAGGPKETQYF | TGCGCCAGCAGCTCTCTAGCGGGGGGACCTAAAGAGACCCAGTACTTC
TRBD1 | TRBJ1-4 | - | TRBV14 | 15 | CASSHGQGSIEKLFF | TGTGCCAGCAGCCATGGACAGGGGTCTATTGAAAAACTGTTTTTT
- | TRBJ1-2 | - | TRBV5-1 | 15 | CASSLGQPLPYGYTF | TGCGCCAGCAGCTTAGGACAGCCGCTGCCCTATGGCTACACCTTC
- | TRBJ2-7 | - | TRBV2 | 12 | CASIEGGGEQYF | TGTGCCAGCATTGAGGGGGGGGGCGAGCAGTACTTC
TRBD2 | TRBJ2-2 | - | TRBV9 | 16 | CASSVAAGGITGELFF | TGTGCCAGCAGCGTAGCAGCGGGGGGGATCACCGGGGAGCTGTTTTTT
- | TRBJ2-2 | once | TRBV14 | 13 | CASRLQNTGELFF | TGTGCCAGCAGACTCCAGAACACCGGGGAGCTGTTTTTT
- | TRBJ1-6 | - | TRBV15 | 17 | CATSSTMGGFDNSPLHF | TGTGCCACCAGCTCCACCATGGGCGGGTTCGATAATTCACCCCTCCACTTT
- | TRBJ2-3 | - | TRBV28 | 13 | CASSPDTTDTQYF | TGTGCCAGCAGTCCGGACACCACAGATACGCAGTATTTT
TRBD1 | TRBJ2-7 | - | TRBV5-5 | 13 | CASRPTGVHEQYF | TGTGCCAGCAGGCCGACAGGGGTCCACGAGCAGTACTTC
- | TRBJ1-2 | once | TRBV10-3 | 15 | CAISPLHGLYYGYTF | TGTGCCATCAGTCCCCTTCACGGTCTATACTATGGCTACACCTTC
TRBD2 | TRBJ2-7 | once | TRBV9 | 15 | CASSVAGLAGDEQYF | TGTGCCAGCAGCGTAGCGGGACTAGCGGGGGACGAGCAGTACTTC
TRBD1 | TRBJ1-2 | - | TRBV5-5 | 18 | CASSLGIGIGQGPYGYTF | TGTGCCAGCAGCTTGGGGATTGGTATCGGACAGGGGCCCTATGGCTACACCTTC
- | TRBJ1-6 | - | TRBV6-4 | 15 | CAGHDPRVVGSPLHF | TGTGCCGGACACGACCCCAGGGTCGTGGGTTCACCCCTCCACTTT
- | TRBJ2-7 | - | TRBV4-2 | 12 | CASSQRTAEQYF | TGTGCCAGCAGCCAAAGGACAGCCGAGCAGTACTTC
TRBD2 | TRBJ2-5 | - | TRBV5-4 | 17 | CASSFFLAGGPKETQYF | TGTGCCAGCAGCTTCTTCCTAGCGGGGGGGCCGAAAGAGACCCAGTACTTC